What follows are 13 T cell receptor beta chains derived from one specimen sequenced in a study of T cell responses to AZD1222 COVID-19 vaccine (dated by TCRdb to the early 2020s). The time point label on this specimen signifies: baseline before first vaccination. Library generation was performed with the immunoSEQ multiplex PCR assay. This immuneACCESS table, as held by TCRdb, lists in-frame sequences with V and J called but not all clones. Of the missing ones, under half trace to an unresolved V gene in checked studies; the others have no known cause. In all, the sample holds about 130,000 clones, and 93% of those were seen once. Together, the top ten hold less than 6.5% of the sample. Sequencing was performed on peripheral blood, taken on day 0 of AZD1222 vaccination. Receptor source: an adult in good health.

This clone occurred once. V gene TRBV7-9 combines with J gene TRBJ2-2; D remains ambiguous. This CDR3 is built from 17 residues. Germline CDR1 reads SEHNR; CDR2 reads FQNEAQ (reference sequence). The V end lost 2 bases, the J end lost 0 bases, and 13 bases lay between the germline ends. CDR3 sequence reads: CASSLRAPDANTGELFF. CDR3 sequence (DNA): TGTGCCAGCAGCTTACGTGCCCCCGACGCGAACACCGGGGAGCTGTTTTTT.

This chain connects TRBV11-2 to TRBJ2-5, with D unclear. V was clipped by 0 bases and J by 4 bases, with 0 bases between them. The CDR3 contains 11 residues. Per germline, CDR1 SGHAT and CDR2 FQNNGV. The CDR3 loop reads CASSLEETQYF. The CDR3, as DNA: TGTGCCAGCAGCTTAGAAGAGACCCAGTACTTC.

Only one count was recorded for this clone. The chain combines TRBV5-4 with TRBJ1-1, with D unclear. Between the trimmed V and J ends, which lost 4 bases and 1 base, there was a span of 8 bases. Germline V CDR1 and CDR2: SGHNT, YYREEE (reference sequence). This CDR3 comprises 13 residues. CDR3 bases: TGTGCCAGCAGCCAAGATACGAACACTGAAGCTTTCTTT. Residues: CASSQDTNTEAFF.

The J gene is TRBJ2-7, the V gene TRBV19, with 9 nucleotides matching TRBD1. Unmatched junction bases numbered 8, after V lost 5 bases and J lost 3 bases. From germline, CDR1 is LNHDA and CDR2 SQIVND (reference sequence). The CDR3 loop spans 15 amino acids. CDR3 amino acids: CASSPGQGALYEQYF. The CDR3 DNA sequence: TGTGCCAGTAGTCCGGGACAGGGAGCGCTCTACGAGCAGTACTTC. The variable domain in full, completed from reference TRBV19 and TRBJ2-7, reads DGGITQSPKYLFRKEGQNVTLSCEQNLNHDAMYWYRQDPGQGLRLIYYSQIVNDFQKGDIAEGYSVSREKKESFPLTVTSAQKNPTAFYLCASSPGQGALYEQYFGPGTRLTVT.

This clone occurred a few times. The chain employs TRBV12-3 or TRBV12-4 and TRBJ1-1, with D unclear. The CDR3 totals 12 residues. The V gene lost 3 bases and the J gene lost 7 bases, with 9 bases spanning the gap. The CDR3 coding sequence is TGTGCCAGCAGTTTTTCGGTTTTTGAAGCTTTCTTT. It yields the protein CASSFSVFEAFF.

This chain uses TRBV5-1 with TRBJ2-1; D not resolved. CDR1 is SGHRS, CDR2 YFSETQ, per germline. The CDR3 has 15 amino acids. V gave up 1 base and J gave up 4 bases, with 12 bases separating them. The chain's CDR3 is CASSLRAESYNEQFF. The CDR3 DNA sequence: TGCGCCAGCAGCTTGCGGGCAGAAAGTTACAATGAGCAGTTCTTC.

V is TRBV6-1 and J is TRBJ1-4; 8 bases are shared with TRBD1. V lost 2 bases, J lost 8 bases, and 7 bases stayed unmatched. Germline-derived CDR1 and CDR2 are MNHNS and SASEGT. The CDR3 is 15 residues long. In DNA, the CDR3 is TGTGCCAGCAGTGAATGGACAGGGTGGAAAGAAAAACTGTTTTTT. Translated: CASSEWTGWKEKLFF.

This chain uses TRBV3-1 (or the pseudogene TRBV3-2) with TRBJ2-7, with 12 bases fitting TRBD2. V dropped 2 bases and J dropped 6; count of bases not matched to a gene: 8. Germline V gene sequence: CDR1 LGHDT, CDR2 YNNKEL (reference sequence). The CDR3 spans 16 residues. The DNA of the CDR3 is TGTGCCAGCAGCCAACGACTAGCGGGAGAGGGGGGCGAGCAGTACTTC. This encodes CASSQRLAGEGGEQYF.

The V gene is TRBV2, the J gene TRBJ1-2; 7 nucleotides line up with TRBD1. The germline CDR1 and CDR2 sequences are SNHLY and FYNNEI. The CDR3 extends over 13 amino acids. Losses at the gene ends were 4 bases for V and 8 bases for J; bases not matched to a gene: 7. The CDR3 DNA reads TGTGCCAGCAGTGGTAACAGGGGACAGGGCTACACCTTC. Residues: CASSGNRGQGYTF.

This clone came up once. This rearrangement joins TRBV5-4 to TRBJ2-3; perhaps TRBD2 as D (6 bases). Germline lookup yields CDR1 SGHNT and CDR2 YYREEE (reference sequence). Trimming cost V 7 bases and J 5 bases, with 17 bases left between them. The CDR3 is 14 amino acids. This CDR3 is CASGLPSVKDTQYF. As DNA, the CDR3 is TGTGCCAGCGGACTACCCTCGGTCAAAGATACGCAGTATTTT.

The rearrangement joins TRBV6-2 or TRBV6-3 to TRBJ2-2; 10 bases align to TRBD1. Germline-derived CDR1 and CDR2 are MNHEY and SVGEGT. V gave up 5 bases and J gave up 7 bases; unmatched junction bases: 7. This CDR3 spans 15 amino acids. CDR3 nucleotide sequence: TGTGCCAGCAGTCGAGGACAGGGGGTTCACGGGGAGCTGTTTTTT. It codes for CASSRGQGVHGELFF.

The rearrangement uses TRBV27 and TRBJ2-7; 8 bases map to TRBD2. The CDR3 length is 14 residues. V gave up 3 bases and J gave up 7 bases; unmatched junction bases: 8. CDR1 and CDR2 (germline): MNHEY, SMNVEV (reference sequence). The CDR3 DNA reads TGTGCCAGCAGTTTCATCCGGGAGGGGGGAGAGCAGTACTTC. Amino acid sequence: CASSFIREGGEQYF.

The chain links TRBV9 to TRBJ1-6; 7 bases are a match to TRBD1. Germline CDR1 reads SGDLS; CDR2 reads YYNGEE. With 4 bases clipped from V and 2 bases from J, the junction kept 6 bases outside the gene matches. This CDR3 comprises 16 residues. The CDR3 sequence is CASSLLDRAYNSPLHF. The DNA for the CDR3 is TGTGCCAGCAGCCTCCTCGACAGGGCCTATAATTCACCCCTCCACTTT.